One sample yielded the 12 T cell receptor beta chains listed below, sequenced in a study of blood T cell repertoires in COVID-19. Profiled with immunoSEQ multiplex PCR; TCRdb holds only in-frame clones, not every one. The data show 13,000 or so clones, with approximately 86% seen just once and roughly 51% held by the top ten. Sequenced input: peripheral blood. All receptors come from a man older than 75 with acute or convalescent COVID-19.

The V call is TRBV2, the J call TRBJ1-5; 10 bases map to TRBD1. V was clipped by 5 bases and J by 4 bases; unmatched bases: 8. The CDR3 is 16 amino acids. The germline CDR1 and CDR2 sequences are SNHLY and FYNNEI. This chain's CDR3 is CASSRQGARKNQPQHF. CDR3 bases: TGTGCCAGCAGTAGACAGGGGGCGCGGAAAAATCAGCCCCAGCATTTT.

CDR3 region: CASSPGRGSPYNSPLHF. CDR3 coding DNA: TGTGCCAGCAGTCCAGGGAGGGGAAGCCCCTATAATTCACCCCTCCACTTT. The J gene is TRBJ1-6, the V gene TRBV2, with D perhaps TRBD1 (5 bases). Germline V CDR1 and CDR2: SNHLY, FYNNEI. This CDR3 comprises 17 residues. V gave up 5 bases and J gave up 2 bases, with 16 bases separating them.

The J gene is TRBJ2-7, the V gene TRBV5-8, with 7 bases lining up with TRBD1. Trimming cost V 4 bases and J 0 bases; bases outside gene matches: 4. Germline V gene sequence: CDR1 SGHTS, CDR2 YDEGEE. This CDR3 is 14 amino acids long. The CDR3 DNA is TGTGCCAGCAGCGGGGGACAGAGCTCCTACGAGCAGTACTTC. It yields the protein CASSGGQSSYEQYF.

The chain combines TRBV18 with TRBJ2-3; 7 nucleotides agree with TRBD1. Germline CDR1 reads KGHSH; CDR2 reads LQKENI. The CDR3 runs 17 residues. J lost 0 bases, V lost 1 base, and 7 bases had no gene match. CDR3 protein: CASSPQTGALSTDTQYF. The CDR3 bases are TGTGCCAGCTCACCACAAACAGGGGCCCTTAGCACAGATACGCAGTATTTT.

This chain joins TRBV4-1 and TRBJ1-3; possible D gene TRBD1, 5 bases. From germline, CDR1 is MGHRA and CDR2 YSYEKL. CDR3 length: 20 residues. Trimming removed 0 bases from V and 0 bases from J, with 21 bases in between. The CDR3 sequence is CASSQDRGAFGGNSGNTIYF. CDR3 bases: TGCGCCAGCAGCCAAGATCGTGGCGCATTTGGGGGGAACTCTGGAAACACCATATATTTT.

A few counts support this clone. The chain links TRBV27 to TRBJ2-3; 15 bases are a match to TRBD2. This CDR3 comprises 19 residues. V shed 0 bases, J shed 0 bases, and the junction held 4 bases outside the gene matches. Germline-derived CDR1 and CDR2 are MNHEY and SMNVEV (reference sequence). In nucleotides, the CDR3 is TGTGCCAGCAGTTTATCAGGGACTAGCGGGAGGTTTAGCACAGATACGCAGTATTTT. Protein product: CASSLSGTSGRFSTDTQYF.

This clone was observed a handful of times. This rearrangement joins TRBV13 to TRBJ2-5, with 12 bases identical to TRBD2. Germline V gene sequence: CDR1 PRHDT, CDR2 FYEKMQ (reference sequence). Trimming removed 5 bases from V and 7 bases from J; junction bases left unmatched: 11. CDR3 size: 16 residues. CDR3 protein: CASSPGLAGLVVTQYF. CDR3 DNA: TGTGCCAGCAGCCCAGGACTAGCGGGGCTAGTAGTGACCCAGTACTTC.

J is TRBJ1-6 and V is TRBV15; 9 bases are shared with TRBD1. This CDR3 comprises 16 residues. V gave up 6 bases and J gave up 4 bases; unmatched junction bases: 7. Germline V gene data show CDR1 as LNHNV and CDR2 as YYDKDF (reference sequence). This CDR3 is CATSTWGQGYNSPLHF. CDR3 in DNA: TGTGCCACCAGTACGTGGGGACAGGGATATAATTCACCCCTCCACTTT.

V gene TRBV11-1 combines with J gene TRBJ2-7; TRBD1 matches at 7 bases. The CDR3 has 15 residues. Trimming took 2 bases from V and 0 from J; bases not matched to a gene: 4. Germline CDR1 and CDR2: SGHAT and FQDESV (reference sequence). For the CDR3, the DNA is TGTGCCAGCAGCTTACAAGGACAGGCCTCCTACGAGCAGTACTTC. This translates into CASSLQGQASYEQYF. Complete variable domain (other parts from reference TRBV11-1 and TRBJ2-7): EAEVAQSPRYKITEKSQAVAFWCDPISGHATLYWYRQILGQGPELLVQFQDESVVDDSQLPKDRFSAERLKGVDSTLKIQPAELGDSAMYLCASSLQGQASYEQYFGPGTRLTVT.

The V gene is TRBV27, the J gene TRBJ1-1; possible D gene TRBD1, 6 bases. The V gene lost 6 bases and the J gene lost 0 bases, with 11 bases spanning the gap. Germline assignment: CDR1 MNHEY and CDR2 SMNVEV (reference sequence). The CDR3 extends over 14 amino acids. The CDR3 DNA reads TGTGCCAGCAGGCCAGGGGCTATGAACACTGAAGCTTTCTTT. Protein product: CASRPGAMNTEAFF.

The chain recombines TRBV6-5 with TRBJ2-3; D possibly corresponds to TRBD1 (6 bases). The CDR3 is made up of 16 amino acids. The V end was cut by 2 bases, the J end by 3 bases, with 15 bases between. Germline lookup yields CDR1 MNHEY and CDR2 SVGAGI. CDR3 sequence (DNA): TGTGCCAGCAGTTACCAGGGGTGGGTGGATACAGATACGCAGTATTTT. It is translated as CASSYQGWVDTDTQYF.

The chain joins TRBV29-1 to TRBJ2-3; D unresolved. Germline V CDR1 and CDR2: SQVTM, ANQGSEA. The V end lost 4 bases, the J end lost 2 bases, and 10 bases lay between the germline ends. This CDR3 region has 13 residues. The CDR3 sequence is CSVGALLTDTQYF. CDR3 bases: TGCAGCGTTGGGGCCCTTCTCACAGATACGCAGTATTTT.